The 2 T cell receptor beta chains below all came from one sample that was sequenced in a study of tumor-infiltrating lymphocytes in primary liver carcinoma. Extraction also yielded germline DNA, while blood RNA was obtained from unsorted whole blood. The input was approximately 500 ng total RNA; TCR beta cDNA was made from it with a constant-region primer. ARM-PCR, slightly modified, supplied the TCR beta libraries through three nested multiplex PCR rounds. The opening two PCR rounds, around 11 cycles each, paired TRBV1-TRBV30 forward primers with a C-beta reverse primer. TCRdb redid the calling of the multiplex PCR reads with MiXCR, one entry per CDR3 protein. The data contain fewer than 400,000 distinct CDR3 sequences, about 60% of them singletons. Sequencing used peripheral blood. These receptor sequences come from a man in his forties or fifties with primary liver carcinoma and hepatitis B virus infection.

With regard to this clonotype: Compared with germline, one end of the junction differs, possibly owing to a read error. The genes are TRBV11-2 and TRBJ2-2, with D tentatively TRBD1 or TRBD2 (5 bases each). Germline assignment: CDR1 SGHAT and CDR2 FQNNGV. The CDR3 covers 15 residues. The CDR3 sequence is CASSLRRMGTGELFF. DNA of the CDR3: TGTGCCAGCAGCCTAAGAAGGATGGGGACCGGGGAACTGTTTTTT. The complete variable domain, with remaining parts taken from reference TRBV11-2 and TRBJ2-2, reads EAGVAQSPRYKIIEKRQSVAFWCNPISGHATLYWYQQILGQGPKLLIQFQNNGVVDDSQLPKDRFSAERLKGVDSTLKIQPAKLEDSAVYLCASSLRRMGTGELFFGEGSRLTVL.

Worth noting for this clonotype: This likely comes from a read error, as the CDR3 has no conserved phenylalanine or tryptophan at its end. V and J are TRBV11-3 and TRBJ2-1, with 8 bases that match TRBD2. Germline CDR1 SGHNT, CDR2 YENEEA. Germline trimming cut 7 bases from V and 9 bases from J; bases unmatched to any gene: 8. This CDR3 has 13 amino acids. The DNA for the CDR3 is TGTGCCAGCAATCAAGCGGGGGTGGGTGAGCAGTTCATC. Amino acid sequence: CASNQAGVGEQFI.